Reported below is one T cell receptor beta chain. Its specificity is not known. The same CDR3 is also encoded by other DNA sequences in this sample. Deep-level assay runs were performed. Profiling relied on immunoSEQ multiplex PCR, and the TCRdb table lists in-frame clones only, not all of them. The data show a few hundred thousand clones, with more than 75% seen just once and roughly 15% held by the top ten. This sample stems from a study of shared clonotypes between healthy human individuals. Findings of the study overall: Expectations were that clonotype sharing among donors would be affected by sequencing depth.

Trimming cost V 0 bases and J 3 bases, with 0 bases left between them. The CDR3 contains 13 residues. Germline CDR1 MNHEY, CDR2 SMNVEV (reference sequence). This clonotype was sampled from a man between 18 and 35 years old in good health. The sample taken for sequencing was memory CD8+ T cells sorted from blood. Stated subset: CD45RO+ cells pooled with CCR7-negative TemRA cells. V and J are TRBV27 and TRBJ2-6; D not resolved. The CDR3 reads CASSLSGANVLTF. The DNA for the CDR3 is TGTGCCAGCAGTTTATCTGGGGCCAACGTCCTGACTTTC.